Presented here are 21 T cell receptor beta chains from one specimen sequenced in a study of CD8 T cells in ankylosing spondylitis. Regarding the study as a whole: A TCR beta motif made of eight highly homologous variants seemed typical of ankylosing spondylitis blood.

Their antigens are not known. From the 5' RACE reads, TCRdb called clonotypes with MiXCR, one entry per CDR3 protein. The sample records around 770,000 distinct CDR3 sequences, 10% to 15% being singletons. The sequenced sample was blood, either unsorted or a sorted T cell fraction (not recorded which). These receptors were collected from a male donor with ankylosing spondylitis.

The J gene is TRBJ2-4, the V gene TRBV5-1; TRBD2 is a possible D gene (5 bases). The CDR3 is made up of 13 amino acids. V lost 0 bases to trimming and J lost 5 bases, with 6 bases between them. Germline CDR1 reads SGHRS; CDR2 reads YFSETQ. The CDR3 sequence: CASSLAGENIQYF. As DNA, the CDR3 is TGCGCCAGCAGCTTGGCCGGGGAAAACATTCAGTACTTC.

This clonotype was seen many times. The chain is built from TRBV20-1 and TRBJ1-1; no definite D call. V gave up 0 bases and J gave up 2 bases, with 10 bases separating them. Germline CDR1 DFQATT, CDR2 SNEGSKA (reference sequence). The CDR3 has 14 residues. The CDR3 loop reads CSARDHGINTEAFF. The CDR3 region has the DNA TGCAGTGCTAGAGATCACGGTATCAACACTGAAGCTTTCTTT.

V is TRBV28 and J is TRBJ2-7; 7 bases are shared with TRBD2. The CDR3 sequence is 15 residues long. J lost 4 bases, V lost 3 bases, and 9 bases had no gene match. In germline, CDR1 is MDHEN, CDR2 SYDVKM. The CDR3 protein is CASSLGTTYPYEQYF. DNA for the CDR3: TGTGCCAGCAGTTTGGGGACTACCTACCCTTACGAGCAGTACTTC. Combining the CDR3 with reference TRBV28 and TRBJ2-7 gives the whole variable domain DVKVTQSSRYLVKRTGEKVFLECVQDMDHENMFWYRQDPGLGLRLIYFSYDVKMKEKGDIPEGYSVSREKKERFSLILESASTNQTSMYLCASSLGTTYPYEQYFGPGTRLTVT.

The rearrangement joins TRBV20-1 to TRBJ2-2; 11 positions agree with TRBD2. The CDR3 has 13 residues. CDR1 DFQATT and CDR2 SNEGSKA come from the germline V gene (reference sequence). The DNA of the CDR3 is TGCAGGGGACTAGCGGATAACACCGGGGAGCTGTTTTTT. Translated: CRGLADNTGELFF.

A few counts support this clonotype. The chain carries TRBV20-1 and TRBJ2-7; no clear D gene. Germline V lookup: CDR1 DFQATT, CDR2 SNEGSKA (reference sequence). CDR3 length equals 13 residues. Trimming shortened V by 1 base and J by 0 bases, and 7 bases separated the two germline ends. Here the CDR3 DNA reads TGCAGTGCTAGAGCGGACGTCTCCTACGAGCAGTACTTC. It translates to CSARADVSYEQYF.

This chain connects TRBV5-1 to TRBJ1-3, with D possibly TRBD1 on 5 matching bases. From germline, CDR1 is SGHRS and CDR2 YFSETQ. Trimming pared 6 bases from V and 0 bases from J, leaving 10 bases between. This CDR3 comprises 14 residues. The CDR3 sequence: CASKEGYSGNTIYF. In DNA, the CDR3 is TGCGCCAGCAAAGAGGGGTACTCTGGAAACACCATATATTTT.

This rearrangement joins TRBV25-1 to TRBJ2-2; TRBD2 might be the D (5 bases). There are 14 residues in the CDR3. The V and J ends lost 3 bases and 7 bases respectively, with 12 bases between them. CDR1 is MGHDK, CDR2 SYGVNS, per germline. CDR3 in DNA: TGTGCCAGCAGTGAGCTACCCGGGGTCGGGGAGCTGTTTTTT. Protein sequence: CASSELPGVGELFF. The variable domain in full, completed from reference TRBV25-1 and TRBJ2-2, reads EADIYQTPRYLVIGTGKKITLECSQTMGHDKMYWYQQDPGMELHLIHYSYGVNSTEKGDLSSESTVSRIRTEHFPLTLESARPSHTSQYLCASSELPGVGELFFGEGSRLTVL.

This clonotype has a count of ten or more. J is TRBJ2-1 and V is TRBV5-1, with 7 bases aligning to TRBD2. V lost 5 bases and J lost 3; bases outside the gene matches: 8. The CDR3 loop spans 15 amino acids. CDR1 SGHRS and CDR2 YFSETQ come from the germline V gene. CDR3 in DNA: TGCGCCAGCAGTTCTGTAGCGGGTATCTACAATGAGCAGTTCTTC. Protein: CASSSVAGIYNEQFF. The whole variable domain, remainder taken from reference TRBV5-1 and TRBJ2-1, is KAGVTQTPRYLIKTRGQQVTLSCSPISGHRSVSWYQQTPGQGLQFLFEYFSETQRNKGNFPGRFSGRQFSNSRSEMNVSTLELGDSALYLCASSSVAGIYNEQFFGPGTRLTVL.

The rearrangement joins TRBV6-5 to TRBJ2-5, with 8 bases aligning to TRBD1. Germline CDR1 reads MNHEY; CDR2 reads SVGAGI. The V gene end was trimmed by 4 bases and the J gene end by 4 bases; junction bases not matched to a gene: 14. CDR3 size: 17 residues. CDR3 in amino acids: CASSSLPGQGGGETQYF. CDR3 coding DNA: TGTGCCAGCAGTTCCCTCCCTGGACAGGGAGGAGGAGAGACCCAGTACTTC.

The CDR3 DNA follows: TGTGCCAGCAGCTCCAACGGACAGAACAATGAGCAGTTCTTC. It encodes CASSSNGQNNEQFF. The chain combines TRBV7-3 with TRBJ2-1; D is perhaps TRBD1 (6 bases). Looked up from germline, CDR1 is SGHTA and CDR2 is FQGTGA. There are 14 residues in the CDR3. Trimming pared 4 bases from V and 5 bases from J, leaving 12 bases between.

This clonotype was observed a handful of times. The rearrangement uses TRBV5-1 and TRBJ1-1, with no clear D. The CDR3 contains 14 residues. Trimming took 0 bases from V and 4 from J, leaving 10 bases between them. The germline V gene encodes CDR1 SGHRS and CDR2 YFSETQ. The CDR3 loop is CASSLEPSPTEAFF. In DNA, the CDR3 is TGCGCCAGCAGCTTGGAGCCCTCGCCCACTGAAGCTTTCTTT.

The chain is built from TRBV28 and TRBJ1-1; 7 bases align to TRBD1. The germline CDR1 and CDR2 sequences are MDHEN and SYDVKM. With 2 bases clipped from V and 4 bases from J, the junction kept 7 bases outside the gene matches. The CDR3 totals 15 residues. DNA for the CDR3: TGTGCCAGCAGTTTACCACCGGGACAGACCACTGAAGCTTTCTTT. Encoded protein: CASSLPPGQTTEAFF.

This clonotype was seen a handful of times. CDR3 amino acids: CASSRWTQETQYF. The CDR3 DNA follows: TGTGCCAGCAGTAGATGGACACAAGAGACCCAGTACTTC. The rearrangement links TRBV6-1 to TRBJ2-5; D perhaps matches TRBD1 (5 bases). Germline lookup yields CDR1 MNHNS and CDR2 SASEGT. The CDR3 is 13 residues long. The germline V and J ends were trimmed by 5 bases and 2 bases, with 9 bases remaining between them.

This clonotype showed up just a few times. The V call is TRBV28, the J call TRBJ2-7; 10 positions match TRBD1. CDR1 is MDHEN, CDR2 SYDVKM, per germline. The CDR3 loop spans 15 amino acids. After removal of 5 bases from V and 6 bases from J, the junction contained 10 bases not matched to a gene. The CDR3 bases are TGTGCCAGCAGTCGCGTAGGACAGGGGGAAATCGAGCAGTACTTC. This translates into CASSRVGQGEIEQYF.

This clonotype was detected a few times. This sequence joins TRBV20-1 and TRBJ2-7; D call uncertain. V gave up 2 bases and J gave up 2 bases, with 10 bases separating them. The germline V gene has CDR1 DFQATT and CDR2 SNEGSKA (reference sequence). The CDR3 consists of 13 residues. CDR3 in DNA: TGCAGTGCTAGACTTGGGGTCCCCTACGAGCAGTACTTC. It encodes CSARLGVPYEQYF.

This clonotype was seen a few times. This chain links TRBV29-1 with TRBJ2-4; 7 bases fit TRBD1. This CDR3 contains 14 residues. V gave up 4 bases and J gave up 8 bases; unmatched junction bases: 11. Germline CDR1 is SQVTM and CDR2 is ANQGSEA. The CDR3 DNA reads TGCAGCGTTGCCCGTTTTAAGCAGGGGGACATTCAGTACTTC. Translating it yields CSVARFKQGDIQYF.

In this sample, this clonotype turned up a few times. V usage is TRBV5-1 and J usage is TRBJ2-2; 8 bases are shared with TRBD1. CDR1 and CDR2 (germline): SGHRS, YFSETQ. This CDR3 region has 20 residues. V lost 0 bases to trimming and J lost 1 base; unmatched junction nucleotides: 14. The CDR3, as DNA: TGCGCCAGCAGCTTGGTAACCCGTGAAGACAGGGGATGGAACACCGGGGAGCTGTTTTTT. This encodes CASSLVTREDRGWNTGELFF.

This clonotype has a handful of counts. The chain employs TRBV9 and TRBJ2-1; perhaps TRBD1 as D (5 bases). Germline V gene sequence: CDR1 SGDLS, CDR2 YYNGEE. The CDR3 is made up of 16 amino acids. Between the trimmed V and J ends, which lost 0 bases and 8 bases, there was a span of 18 bases. The CDR3, as DNA: TGTGCCAGCAGCGTAGCTGGGGCCCCGAGGAACCATGAGCAGTTCTTC. Protein sequence: CASSVAGAPRNHEQFF.

The chain carries TRBV20-1 and TRBJ1-5; 11 positions agree with TRBD1. Looked up from germline, CDR1 is DFQATT and CDR2 is SNEGSKA (reference sequence). This CDR3 is built from 16 residues. Trimming cost V 7 bases and J 0 bases; bases outside gene matches: 8. The CDR3 here is CSVAPGQGDSNQPQHF. CDR3 DNA sequence: TGCAGTGTTGCTCCGGGACAGGGGGATAGCAATCAGCCCCAGCATTTT.

The V call is TRBV15, the J call TRBJ1-1, with TRBD1 as a possible D gene (5 bases). Germline V gene data show CDR1 as LNHNV and CDR2 as YYDKDF (reference sequence). V lost 1 base and J 10 bases, leaving 13 bases between the germline ends. The CDR3 is 13 amino acids. The CDR3 sequence is CATSRVGGRGAFF. CDR3 bases: TGTGCCACCAGCAGAGTAGGAGGGAGGGGAGCTTTCTTT.

This clonotype came up a few times. The chain combines TRBV7-6 with TRBJ1-3; no definite D call. The CDR3 extends over 15 amino acids. CDR1 and CDR2 from the germline V gene are SGHVS and FNYEAQ. With 0 bases removed from V and 0 bases from J, the gap between germline ends came to 6 bases. The chain's CDR3 is CASSLAGASGNTIYF. In DNA form, the CDR3 reads TGTGCCAGCAGCTTAGCGGGTGCCTCTGGAAACACCATATATTTT.